This record covers a single T cell receptor beta chain. It lacks a known antigen. Base qualities are not provided; no much larger clone lies one nucleotide away. The CDR3 regions of human TCRbeta chains were analyzed by immunosequencing. In the source study's methods: TCRs in the repertoires were compared against a reference library of SARS-CoV-2-specific TCRs that had been generated with the MIRA antigen-specificity platform. Breadth was defined as the fraction of unique TCRs that were SARS-CoV-2-associated, and depth was defined as the fraction of total T cells that were SARS-CoV-2-associated. Each spike-specific TCR was assigned to its reactive spike region and to a CD4 or CD8 class using the MIRA data. Log10-transformed breadth and depth values were compared by one-way ANOVA with Sidak's multiple comparisons tests. What TCRdb holds here is the immuneACCESS table cut down to in-frame rearrangements. Part of the clones is not present; checked against another copy, under half of the missing clones reflect an unresolved V gene, and the others are unexplained. V, J and clone size were drawn from that table, and D and trimming were deduced from the DNA. Counted in this sample were tens of thousands of clones; just over 85% of them appeared once. The ten most abundant clones make up 9% to 12% of the sample.

This record belongs to a study of T cell responses to AZD1222 COVID-19 vaccine (dated by TCRdb to the early 2020s). Concerning the study at large: A total of under 250 trial participants underwent TCR sequencing, of whom under 220 had received two doses of AZD1222 and 26 had received two doses of the MenACWY control vaccine. Trial participants were enrolled by age into 18-55, 56-69 and 70-plus year subgroups, with roughly 150, 30 and 60 TCR-sequenced participants respectively. Study-wide findings and limitations: Conclusions about previously exposed vaccinees were limited because only six AZD1222 recipients were SARS-CoV-2 seropositive at baseline. Nearly half of unique spike-specific TCRs reportedly recognized epitopes outside regions mutated in the B.1.351 and B.1.1.7 variants. CD4 TCRs associated with the vaccine covered the entire spike protein, and the dominant responses were in regions 160-218 and 743-854. In the small 56-69-year group, the increase in depth fell short of significance, most likely because of low power. A significant rise in spike-specific TCR breadth and depth was observed after two AZD1222 doses relative to day 0 and relative to MenACWY recipients. Participants were mostly white British and included more females than males, and it was suggested by the authors that clonal diversity may have been underestimated. Because no day 14 peak-response samples were available, the repertoires could be characterized only after the peak T cell response.

The label giving this sample's time point can be read as: baseline before first vaccination. Per the publication, the treatment or condition label means: meningococcal conjugate vaccine given as trial control. Samples from vaccinated people were obtained from the UK trials COV001 and COV002, which included a single-blind randomized controlled phase 2/3 trial of AZD1222 (ChAdOx1 nCoV-19) in healthy adults. For TCRbeta chain sequencing, PBMC samples from trial participants were taken at day 0 and at day 28 after the second dose. The CDR3 runs 15 residues from the cysteine to the phenylalanine. The CDR3 DNA has 45 bases and is translated from base 1. V and J are truncated by 3 bases and 0 bases respectively, leaving an intervening sequence of 10 bases. Per the germline V gene, SNHLY is the CDR1 and FYNNEI is the CDR2.

Sequenced here: peripheral blood, sampled on day 0 of MenACWY control vaccination. The receptor chain draws on TRBV2 and TRBJ2-3; possibly the D gene is TRBD1, per 5 matching bases. This TCR came from an adult in good health. The sequenced DNA: TGTGCCAGCAGTGAGTACAGGCGTAGCACAGATACGCAGTATTTT. Its coded protein is CASSEYRRSTDTQYF.